The 16 T cell receptor beta chains listed next were all sequenced from one sample in a study of T cell responses to AZD1222 COVID-19 vaccine. The assay was immunoSEQ multiplex PCR, and TCRdb's table has in-frame clones only and misses some. The sample shows roughly 120,000 clones, about 93% of them seen only once. Sequencing used peripheral blood, obtained 28 days after the second dose of the MenACWY control vaccine. The receptors shown here come from an adult who received the MenACWY meningococcal vaccine as a control.

The chain joins TRBV5-4 to TRBJ1-2, with TRBD1 matching over 8 bases. CDR3 length equals 13 residues. The germline CDR1 and CDR2 sequences are SGHNT and YYREEE (reference sequence). Unmatched junction bases numbered 2, after V lost 3 bases and J lost 4 bases. CDR3 residues: CASSSTGGYGYTF. The CDR3 DNA reads as TGTGCCAGCAGCTCAACAGGGGGCTATGGCTACACCTTC.

The V gene is TRBV2, the J gene TRBJ2-3, with D possibly being TRBD2 (6 bases). The V end lost 4 bases, the J end lost 2 bases, and 19 bases lay between the germline ends. CDR3 length: 17 residues. The V gene's germline CDR1 is SNHLY and CDR2 FYNNEI. The CDR3, as DNA: TGTGCCAGCAGTGTCCCTGGGGCTAGCGAGACCACAGATACGCAGTATTTT. Residues: CASSVPGASETTDTQYF.

This chain joins TRBV28 and TRBJ2-2; possible D gene TRBD1, 6 bases. Germline CDR1 is MDHEN and CDR2 is SYDVKM. V was cut by 3 bases and J by 4 bases, with 15 bases left in between. The CDR3 loop spans 16 amino acids. CDR3 loop: CASSFPGTGSTGELFF. CDR3 DNA sequence: TGTGCCAGCAGTTTCCCAGGAACAGGGAGCACCGGGGAGCTGTTTTTT.

The chain carries TRBV28 and TRBJ2-7; possibly TRBD1 or TRBD2 for D (6 bases each). Trimming removed 5 bases from V and 2 bases from J, with 16 bases in between. Germline CDR1 MDHEN, CDR2 SYDVKM. This CDR3 contains 15 residues. The DNA of the CDR3 is TGTGCCAGCAGTCCCCCCCGGGGGCCACCCTACGAGCAGTACGTC. Its translation is CASSPPRGPPYEQYV.

The chain links TRBV2 to TRBJ2-6, with D perhaps assigned TRBD1 or TRBD2 (5 bases each). V lost 2 bases and J 1 base, leaving 12 bases between the germline ends. Per germline, CDR1 SNHLY and CDR2 FYNNEI. The CDR3 spans 17 residues. The CDR3 DNA reads TGTGCCAGCAGTGAATGGGGACGGAAGTCTGGGGCCAACGTCCTGACTTTC. The encoded protein is CASSEWGRKSGANVLTF.

The chain employs TRBV5-4 and TRBJ1-1, with TRBD1 identical over 9 bases. The CDR3 sequence is 17 residues long. V gave up 4 bases and J gave up 1 base; unmatched junction bases: 11. Per germline, CDR1 SGHNT and CDR2 YYREEE (reference sequence). Written as DNA, the CDR3 is TGTGCCAGCAGCCCCACCCCGGACAGGGGAGGGAACACTGAAGCTTTCTTT. Its protein product is CASSPTPDRGGNTEAFF.

V is TRBV6-2 or TRBV6-3 and J is TRBJ1-3; D is unresolved. V gave up 6 bases and J gave up 8 bases, with 8 bases separating them. The CDR3 covers 11 residues. CDR1 and CDR2 (germline): MNHEY, SVGEGT. CDR3: CASSPRDTIYF. The DNA of the CDR3 is TGTGCCAGCAGCCCCCGGGACACCATATATTTT.

This chain connects TRBV2 to TRBJ2-1, with TRBD2 matching over 10 bases. The germline CDR1 and CDR2 sequences are SNHLY and FYNNEI. The CDR3 has 12 amino acids. V gave up 6 bases and J gave up 12 bases; unmatched junction bases: 5. The DNA of the CDR3 is TGTGCCAGCAGGCAACTAGCGGGAAGGCAGTTCTTC. Protein sequence: CASRQLAGRQFF.

The chain uses TRBV27 and TRBJ2-3; D is uncertain. V was clipped by 2 bases and J by 2 bases, with 11 bases between them. The V gene's germline CDR1 is MNHEY and CDR2 SMNVEV (reference sequence). The CDR3 has 15 amino acids. The CDR3 DNA reads as TGTGCCAGCAGTTTACGGCGGAAGAACACAGATACGCAGTATTTT. Translation gives CASSLRRKNTDTQYF.

This sequence joins TRBV20-1 and TRBJ1-1; no reliable D call. This CDR3 is built from 11 residues. CDR1 is DFQATT and CDR2 is SNEGSKA in the germline V gene (reference sequence). Here the CDR3 reads CRGVGGTEAFF. In nucleotides, the CDR3 is TGCAGAGGAGTGGGTGGCACTGAAGCTTTCTTT.

The chain links TRBV6-5 to TRBJ2-1, with 8 bases lining up with TRBD2. This CDR3 has 14 amino acids. With 6 bases clipped from V and 12 bases from J, the junction kept 13 bases outside the gene matches. Germline CDR1 reads MNHEY; CDR2 reads SVGAGI. The CDR3 region has the DNA TGTGCCAGCAGAAACGTGGCAGGGCGGGGGGCGCAGTTCTTC. Its protein product is CASRNVAGRGAQFF.

V usage is TRBV6-5 and J usage is TRBJ2-7; D not certain. Germline-derived CDR1 and CDR2 are MNHEY and SVGAGI. The CDR3 length is 14 residues. The germline V and J ends were trimmed by 1 base and 3 bases, with 10 bases remaining between them. CDR3 sequence reads: CASSYLAESYEQYF. In nucleotides, the CDR3 is TGTGCCAGCAGTTACTTAGCAGAGAGCTACGAGCAGTACTTC.

The CDR3 loop reads CASSLGPNTDTQYF. The DNA for the CDR3 is TGTGCCAGCAGCTTGGGACCCAACACAGATACGCAGTATTTT. The rearrangement uses TRBV5-6 and TRBJ2-3; D is unclear. The CDR3 has 14 residues. V lost 0 bases and J 2 bases, leaving 7 bases between the germline ends. CDR1 SGHDT and CDR2 YYEEEE come from the germline V gene.

The chain carries TRBV5-1 and TRBJ2-3, with a weak D call TRBD2 (5 bases). Germline-derived CDR1 and CDR2 are SGHRS and YFSETQ. V was clipped by 0 bases and J by 0 bases, with 8 bases between them. The CDR3 runs 15 residues. The CDR3 sequence is CASSLAGESTDTQYF. As DNA, the CDR3 is TGCGCCAGCAGCTTGGCCGGGGAAAGCACAGATACGCAGTATTTT.

The chain uses TRBV6-6 and TRBJ2-7, with a weak D call TRBD2 (6 bases). Germline V CDR1 and CDR2: MNHNY, SVGAGI (reference sequence). The CDR3 covers 15 residues. V was clipped by 6 bases and J by 3 bases, with 18 bases between them. The CDR3: CASSQDFRGLYEQYV. The DNA of the CDR3 is TGTGCCAGCAGCCAGGACTTCCGGGGACTCTACGAGCAGTACGTC.

This rearrangement joins TRBV19 to TRBJ1-1; possibly TRBD1 for D (6 bases). V gave up 3 bases and J gave up 3 bases, with 17 bases separating them. The CDR3 is made up of 16 amino acids. Germline V gives CDR1 LNHDA, CDR2 SQIVND (reference sequence). The CDR3 DNA is TGTGCCAGTAGTATCTTAGAGGGCAGGGGATACACTGAAGCTTTCTTT. Its translation: CASSILEGRGYTEAFF.